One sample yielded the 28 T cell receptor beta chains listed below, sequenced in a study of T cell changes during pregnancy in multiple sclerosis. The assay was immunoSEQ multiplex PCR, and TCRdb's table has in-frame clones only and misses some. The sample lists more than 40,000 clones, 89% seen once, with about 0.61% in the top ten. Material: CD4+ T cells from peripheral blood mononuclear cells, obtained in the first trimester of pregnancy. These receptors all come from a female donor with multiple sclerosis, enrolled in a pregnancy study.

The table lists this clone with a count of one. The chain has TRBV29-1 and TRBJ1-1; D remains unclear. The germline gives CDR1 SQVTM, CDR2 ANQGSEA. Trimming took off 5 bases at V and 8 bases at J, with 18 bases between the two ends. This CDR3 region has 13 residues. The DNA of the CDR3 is TGCAGCGTTAGTCAACATCTTAGACACGAAGCTTTCTTT. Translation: CSVSQHLRHEAFF.

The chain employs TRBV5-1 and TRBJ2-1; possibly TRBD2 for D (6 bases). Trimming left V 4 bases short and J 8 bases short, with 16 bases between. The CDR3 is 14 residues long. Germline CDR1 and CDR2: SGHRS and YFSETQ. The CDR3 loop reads CASSRTGTFDEQFF. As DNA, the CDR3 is TGCGCCAGCAGCCGTACCGGGACTTTCGATGAGCAGTTCTTC.

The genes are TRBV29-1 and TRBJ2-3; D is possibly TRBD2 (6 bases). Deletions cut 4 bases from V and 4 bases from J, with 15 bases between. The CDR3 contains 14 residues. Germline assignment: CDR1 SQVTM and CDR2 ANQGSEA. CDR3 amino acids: CSVVSLAIPDTQYF. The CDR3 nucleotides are TGCAGCGTTGTGTCTCTAGCGATCCCAGATACGCAGTATTTT.

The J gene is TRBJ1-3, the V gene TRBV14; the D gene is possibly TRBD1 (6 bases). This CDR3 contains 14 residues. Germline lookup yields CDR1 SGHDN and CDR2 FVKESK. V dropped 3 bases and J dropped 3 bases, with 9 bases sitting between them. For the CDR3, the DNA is TGTGCCAGCAGCCAGTGGACAGTTGGAAACACCATATATTTT. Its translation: CASSQWTVGNTIYF.

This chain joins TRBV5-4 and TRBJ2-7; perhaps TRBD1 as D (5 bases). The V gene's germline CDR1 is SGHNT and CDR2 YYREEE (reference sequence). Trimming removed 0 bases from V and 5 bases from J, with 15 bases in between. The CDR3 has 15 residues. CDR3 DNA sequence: TGTGCCAGCAGCTTGGTTTCGTCAGGGTACAACGAGCAGTACTTC. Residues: CASSLVSSGYNEQYF. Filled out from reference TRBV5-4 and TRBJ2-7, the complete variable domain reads ETGVTQSPTHLIKTRGQQVTLRCSSQSGHNTVSWYQQALGQGPQFIFQYYREEENGRGNFPPRFSGLQFPNYSSELNVNALELDDSALYLCASSLVSSGYNEQYFGPGTRLTVT.

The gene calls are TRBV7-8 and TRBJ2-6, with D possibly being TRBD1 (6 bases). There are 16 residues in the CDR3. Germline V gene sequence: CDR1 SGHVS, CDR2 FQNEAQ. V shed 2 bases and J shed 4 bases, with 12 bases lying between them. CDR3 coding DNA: TGTGCCAGCAGCTTACATCAGGGGTTAGGGGCCAACGTCCTGACTTTC. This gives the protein CASSLHQGLGANVLTF.

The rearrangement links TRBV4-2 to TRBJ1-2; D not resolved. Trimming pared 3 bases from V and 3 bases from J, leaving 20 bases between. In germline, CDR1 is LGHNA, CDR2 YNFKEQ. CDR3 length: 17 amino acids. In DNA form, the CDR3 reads TGTGCCAGCAGCCAGCATGCGTCCCATCCAGCGGACTATGGCTACACCTTC. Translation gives CASSQHASHPADYGYTF.

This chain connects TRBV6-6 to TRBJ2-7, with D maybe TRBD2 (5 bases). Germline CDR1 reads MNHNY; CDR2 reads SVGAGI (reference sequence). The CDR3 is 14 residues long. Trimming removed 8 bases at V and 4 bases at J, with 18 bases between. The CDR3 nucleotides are TGTGCCAGCCTACCCCGGGATTTGGGGTACGAGCAGTACTTC. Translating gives CASLPRDLGYEQYF.

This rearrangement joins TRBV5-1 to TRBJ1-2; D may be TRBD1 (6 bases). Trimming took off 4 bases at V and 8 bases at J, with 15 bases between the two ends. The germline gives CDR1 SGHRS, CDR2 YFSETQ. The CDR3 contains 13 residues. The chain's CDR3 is CASSLARGEGYTF. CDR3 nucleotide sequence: TGCGCCAGCAGCCTCGCCAGGGGTGAGGGCTACACCTTC.

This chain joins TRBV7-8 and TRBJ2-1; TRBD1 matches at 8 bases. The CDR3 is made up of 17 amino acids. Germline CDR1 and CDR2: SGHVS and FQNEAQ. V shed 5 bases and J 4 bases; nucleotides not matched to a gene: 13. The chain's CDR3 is CASSSPPGQGTYNEQFF. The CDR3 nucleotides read TGTGCCAGCAGCAGTCCCCCCGGACAGGGTACTTACAATGAGCAGTTCTTC.

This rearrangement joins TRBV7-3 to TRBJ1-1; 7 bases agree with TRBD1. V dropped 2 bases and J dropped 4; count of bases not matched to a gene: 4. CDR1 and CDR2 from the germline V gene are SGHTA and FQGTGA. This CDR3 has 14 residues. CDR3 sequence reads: CASSLDNRGTEAFF. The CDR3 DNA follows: TGTGCCAGCAGCTTAGATAACAGGGGCACTGAAGCTTTCTTT.

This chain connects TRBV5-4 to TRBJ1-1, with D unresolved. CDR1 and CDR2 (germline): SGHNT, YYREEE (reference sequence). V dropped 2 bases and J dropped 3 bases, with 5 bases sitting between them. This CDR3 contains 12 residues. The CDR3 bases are TGTGCCAGCAGCTTTAGCCACACTGAAGCTTTCTTT. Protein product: CASSFSHTEAFF.

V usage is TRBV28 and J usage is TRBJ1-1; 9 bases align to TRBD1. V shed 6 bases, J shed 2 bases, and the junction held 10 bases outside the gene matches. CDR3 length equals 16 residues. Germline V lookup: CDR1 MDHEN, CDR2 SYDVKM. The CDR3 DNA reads TGTGCCAGCAGGGGGTTACAGGGGGCGGGTAACACTGAAGCTTTCTTT. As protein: CASRGLQGAGNTEAFF.

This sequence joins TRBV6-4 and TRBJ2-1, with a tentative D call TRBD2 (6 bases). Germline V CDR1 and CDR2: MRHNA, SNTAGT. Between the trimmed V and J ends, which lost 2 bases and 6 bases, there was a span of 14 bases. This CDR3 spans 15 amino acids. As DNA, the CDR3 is TGTGCCAGCAGTGACAAATGGGAGGCCCCCAATGAGCAGTTCTTC. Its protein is CASSDKWEAPNEQFF.

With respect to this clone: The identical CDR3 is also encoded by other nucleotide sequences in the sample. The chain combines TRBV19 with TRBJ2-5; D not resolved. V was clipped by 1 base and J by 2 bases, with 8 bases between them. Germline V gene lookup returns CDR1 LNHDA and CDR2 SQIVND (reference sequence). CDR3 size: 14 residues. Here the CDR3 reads CASSIAGTQETQYF. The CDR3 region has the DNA TGTGCCAGTAGTATAGCGGGTACTCAAGAGACCCAGTACTTC. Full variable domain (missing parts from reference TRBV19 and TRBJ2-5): DGGITQSPKYLFRKEGQNVTLSCEQNLNHDAMYWYRQDPGQGLRLIYYSQIVNDFQKGDIAEGYSVSREKKESFPLTVTSAQKNPTAFYLCASSIAGTQETQYFGPGTRLLVL.

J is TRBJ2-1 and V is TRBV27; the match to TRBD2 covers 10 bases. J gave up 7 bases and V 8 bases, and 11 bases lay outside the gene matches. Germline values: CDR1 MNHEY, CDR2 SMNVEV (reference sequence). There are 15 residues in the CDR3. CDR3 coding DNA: TGTGCCAGCTGGCCTAGCGGGAGAGAAGGAAATGAGCAGTTCTTC. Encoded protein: CASWPSGREGNEQFF.

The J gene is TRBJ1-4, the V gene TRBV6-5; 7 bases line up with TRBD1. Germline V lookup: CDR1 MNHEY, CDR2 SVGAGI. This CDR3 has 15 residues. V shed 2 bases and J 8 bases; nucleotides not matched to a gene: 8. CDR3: CASSYLGTADEKLFF. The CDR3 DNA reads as TGTGCCAGCAGTTACCTGGGGACAGCGGACGAAAAACTGTTTTTT.

The CDR3 nucleotides read TGTGCCAGCAGACCGACAGACACCGGGGAGCTGTTTTTT. It specifies CASRPTDTGELFF. J is TRBJ2-2 and V is TRBV27; maybe TRBD1 (5 bases). CDR3 length: 13 residues. Trimming removed 6 bases at V and 3 bases at J, with 8 bases between. Germline CDR1 is MNHEY and CDR2 is SMNVEV (reference sequence).

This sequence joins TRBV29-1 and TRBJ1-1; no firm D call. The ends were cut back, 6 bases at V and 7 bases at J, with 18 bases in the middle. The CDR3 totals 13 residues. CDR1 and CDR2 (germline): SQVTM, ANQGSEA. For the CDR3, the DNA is TGCAGCGTGGCCATCCGGGAGCCCGATGAAGCTTTCTTT. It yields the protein CSVAIREPDEAFF.

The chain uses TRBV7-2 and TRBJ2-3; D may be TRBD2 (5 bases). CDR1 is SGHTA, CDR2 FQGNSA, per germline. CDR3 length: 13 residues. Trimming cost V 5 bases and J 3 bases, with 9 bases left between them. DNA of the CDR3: TGTGCCAGCAGCCCGGAGCGGACAGATACGCAGTATTTT. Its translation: CASSPERTDTQYF.

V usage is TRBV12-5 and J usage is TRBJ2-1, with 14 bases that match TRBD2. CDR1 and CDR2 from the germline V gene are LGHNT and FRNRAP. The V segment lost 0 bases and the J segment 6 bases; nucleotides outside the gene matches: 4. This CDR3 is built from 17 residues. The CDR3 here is CASGLVPGTSGSNEQFF. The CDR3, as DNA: TGTGCTAGTGGTTTGGTCCCCGGGACTAGCGGGAGCAATGAGCAGTTCTTC.

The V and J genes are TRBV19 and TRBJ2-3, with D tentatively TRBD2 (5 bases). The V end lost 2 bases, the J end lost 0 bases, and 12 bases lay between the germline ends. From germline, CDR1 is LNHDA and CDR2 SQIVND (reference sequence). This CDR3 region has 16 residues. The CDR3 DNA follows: TGTGCCAGTAGTATAACAGCGGTGGCTAGCACAGATACGCAGTATTTT. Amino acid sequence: CASSITAVASTDTQYF.

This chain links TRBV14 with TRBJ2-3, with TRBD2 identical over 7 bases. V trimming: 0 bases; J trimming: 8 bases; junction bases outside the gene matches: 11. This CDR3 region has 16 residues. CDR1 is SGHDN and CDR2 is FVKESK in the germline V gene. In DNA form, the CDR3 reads TGTGCCAGCAGCCAAGATCTTGGCGGGAGCCTCATTACGCAGTATTTT. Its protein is CASSQDLGGSLITQYF. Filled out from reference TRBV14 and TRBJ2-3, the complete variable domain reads EAGVTQFPSHSVIEKGQTVTLRCDPISGHDNLYWYRRVMGKEIKFLLHFVKESKQDESGMPNNRFLAERTGGTYSTLKVQPAELEDSGVYFCASSQDLGGSLITQYFGPGTRLTVL.

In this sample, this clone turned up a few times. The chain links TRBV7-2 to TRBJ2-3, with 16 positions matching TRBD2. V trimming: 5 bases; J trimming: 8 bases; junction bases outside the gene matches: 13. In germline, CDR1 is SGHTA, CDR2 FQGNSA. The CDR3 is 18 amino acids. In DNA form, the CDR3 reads TGTGCCAGCAGCCCGGGGACTAGCGGGAGGGCCCCCAGTGGTACGCAGTATTTT. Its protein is CASSPGTSGRAPSGTQYF.

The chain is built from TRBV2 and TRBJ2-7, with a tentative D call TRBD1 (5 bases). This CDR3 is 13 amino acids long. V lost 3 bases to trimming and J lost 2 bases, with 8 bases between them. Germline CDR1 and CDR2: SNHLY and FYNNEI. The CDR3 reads CASSDDRTYEQYF. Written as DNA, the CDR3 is TGTGCCAGCAGTGATGACAGAACCTACGAGCAGTACTTC.

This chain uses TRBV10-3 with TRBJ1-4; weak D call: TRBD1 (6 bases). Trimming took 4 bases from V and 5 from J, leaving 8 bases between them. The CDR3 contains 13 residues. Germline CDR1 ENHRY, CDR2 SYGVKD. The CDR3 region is CAISGQGNEKLFF. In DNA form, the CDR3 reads TGTGCCATCAGTGGGCAGGGGAATGAAAAACTGTTTTTT.

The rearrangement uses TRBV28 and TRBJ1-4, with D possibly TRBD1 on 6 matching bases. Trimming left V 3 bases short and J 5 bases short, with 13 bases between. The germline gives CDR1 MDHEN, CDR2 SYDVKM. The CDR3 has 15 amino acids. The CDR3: CASSFRGQINEKLFF. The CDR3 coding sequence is TGTGCCAGCAGTTTTAGAGGACAGATAAATGAAAAACTGTTTTTT.

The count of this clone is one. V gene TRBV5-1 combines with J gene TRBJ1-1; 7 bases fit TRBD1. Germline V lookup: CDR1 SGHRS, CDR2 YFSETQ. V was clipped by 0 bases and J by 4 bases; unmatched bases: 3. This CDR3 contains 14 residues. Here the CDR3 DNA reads TGCGCCAGCAGCTTGGCGAGGGGGCCCACTGAAGCTTTCTTT. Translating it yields CASSLARGPTEAFF.